The 20 T cell receptor beta chains below all came from one sample that was sequenced in a study of blood T cell repertoires in COVID-19. Sequenced by immunoSEQ multiplex PCR; TCRdb stores in-frame clones only, minus some. The repertoire holds 130,000 to 150,000 clones, with 80% to 90% as singletons. Sequenced: peripheral blood. These receptors all come from a man between 60 and 75 years old with active or convalescent COVID-19.

The chain recombines TRBV4-1 with TRBJ1-1, with 9 bases fitting TRBD1. After removal of 3 bases from V and 4 bases from J, the junction contained 9 bases not matched to a gene. Germline CDR1 reads MGHRA; CDR2 reads YSYEKL. The CDR3 has 16 amino acids. The CDR3 sequence: CASSQAKTGGATEAFF. CDR3 bases: TGCGCCAGCAGCCAGGCAAAGACAGGGGGGGCCACTGAAGCTTTCTTT.

The V and J genes are TRBV30 and TRBJ1-3; 8 nucleotides align to TRBD1. V was pared by 5 bases and J by 9 bases, with 9 bases of the junction left unmatched. Germline V gene data show CDR1 as GTSNPN and CDR2 as SVGIG (reference sequence). This CDR3 has 13 residues. The CDR3 spells CAWAGQGAGTIYF. The CDR3 DNA is TGTGCCTGGGCCGGACAGGGTGCGGGCACCATATATTTT.

This rearrangement joins TRBV5-6 to TRBJ1-2, with D unclear. Germline assignment: CDR1 SGHDT and CDR2 YYEEEE. The CDR3 totals 15 residues. V was shortened by 0 bases and J by 8 bases, with 17 bases between the two germline ends. CDR3 in DNA: TGTGCCAGCAGCTTGGGTCGGAGGACTGCTGGAGGCTACACCTTC. Translating gives CASSLGRRTAGGYTF.

This sequence joins TRBV24-1 and TRBJ2-1; 16 bases are shared with TRBD2. V lost 3 bases, J lost 8 bases, and 12 bases stayed unmatched. CDR1 and CDR2 (germline): KGHDR, SFDVKD. CDR3 size: 19 residues. Here the CDR3 DNA reads TGTGCCACCAGTGATACCCCCGGGACTAGCGGGGGGGCCCGGTATGAGCAGTTCTTC. It yields the protein CATSDTPGTSGGARYEQFF.

This clone came up once. The chain couples TRBV10-3 to TRBJ2-1; 9 nucleotides align to TRBD1. The CDR3 loop spans 15 amino acids. The V gene end was trimmed by 10 bases and the J gene end by 5 bases; junction bases not matched to a gene: 12. The germline V gene has CDR1 ENHRY and CDR2 SYGVKD. CDR3 nucleotide sequence: TGTGCCAGCCTGGACAGGGGTCAACCTAACAATGAGCAGTTCTTC. This gives the protein CASLDRGQPNNEQFF.

This clone was observed a handful of times. The junction departs from the called germline gene at one end, perhaps through a read error. The chain is built from TRBV5-4 and TRBJ1-2, with 10 positions matching TRBD1. CDR3 length: 15 amino acids. The germline V gene encodes CDR1 SGHNT and CDR2 YYREEE (reference sequence). CDR3 amino acids: CASSLAGTGVYGYTF. The CDR3 DNA reads TGTGCCAGCAGCTTGGCCGGGACAGGGGTTTATGGGTACACCTTC.

This clone has just one count. The rearrangement joins TRBV9 to TRBJ2-7, with D perhaps matching TRBD2 (5 bases). Trimming stripped 0 bases from V and 7 bases from J, with 14 bases between. The CDR3 length is 14 residues. The germline V gene has CDR1 SGDLS and CDR2 YYNGEE. CDR3 sequence: CASSVDPSLGEQYF. For the CDR3, the DNA is TGTGCCAGCAGCGTAGATCCTAGCCTAGGAGAGCAGTACTTC.

This clone turned up a few times. This rearrangement joins TRBV6-2 or TRBV6-3 to TRBJ1-2; D is unresolved. CDR1 is MNHEY, CDR2 SVGEGT, per germline. This CDR3 contains 14 residues. Between the trimmed V and J ends, which lost 2 bases and 5 bases, there was a span of 12 bases. DNA of the CDR3: TGTGCCAGCAGTTACGTGGAGGCGTCTTATGGCTACACCTTC. This gives the protein CASSYVEASYGYTF.

This chain joins TRBV30 and TRBJ2-1; D perhaps matches TRBD1 (6 bases). This CDR3 is 14 amino acids long. Deletions cut 3 bases from V and 2 bases from J, with 11 bases between. The germline V gene encodes CDR1 GTSNPN and CDR2 SVGIG (reference sequence). The CDR3 sequence: CAWRPRGAYNEQFF. CDR3 DNA sequence: TGTGCCTGGAGACCCAGGGGCGCCTACAATGAGCAGTTCTTC.

CDR3 sequence reads: CASSLVPSDEQFF. In DNA, the CDR3 is TGTGCCAGCAGCTTAGTACCTTCGGATGAGCAGTTCTTC. The rearrangement links TRBV7-9 to TRBJ2-1; no clear D gene. Germline values: CDR1 SEHNR, CDR2 FQNEAQ (reference sequence). This CDR3 has 13 amino acids. V gave up 1 base and J gave up 8 bases, with 9 bases separating them.

This chain joins TRBV18 and TRBJ1-5; possible D gene TRBD1, 6 bases. V was trimmed by 2 bases and J by 0 bases, leaving 14 bases between them. Per the germline V gene, CDR1 is KGHSH and CDR2 is LQKENI. The CDR3 runs 17 residues. DNA for the CDR3: TGTGCCAGCTCACCAGAACAGGGATCTAATAGCAATCAGCCCCAGCATTTT. As protein: CASSPEQGSNSNQPQHF.

The chain joins TRBV28 to TRBJ1-5; a possible D gene is TRBD1 (5 bases). The CDR3 runs to 17 residues. V shed 6 bases and J shed 1 base, with 19 bases lying between them. CDR1 and CDR2 (germline): MDHEN, SYDVKM. CDR3 DNA sequence: TGTGCCAGCAGCTATACCCGGACCGGGGGGAGCAATCAGCCCCAGCATTTT. This gives the protein CASSYTRTGGSNQPQHF.

The genes are TRBV27 and TRBJ2-1; TRBD1 agrees at 9 bases. Trimming removed 5 bases from V and 8 bases from J; junction bases left unmatched: 16. The V gene's germline CDR1 is MNHEY and CDR2 SMNVEV (reference sequence). CDR3 length: 17 amino acids. The chain's CDR3 is CASSPRPGQGVNDEQFF. CDR3 DNA: TGTGCCAGCAGTCCAAGACCGGGACAGGGAGTTAACGATGAGCAGTTCTTC.

The rearrangement links TRBV12-3 or TRBV12-4 to TRBJ1-2; tentative D call: TRBD1 (5 bases). The CDR3 has 13 amino acids. Trimming took 2 bases from V and 3 from J, leaving 7 bases between them. The DNA for the CDR3 is TGTGCCAGCAGTTTACGGGGGGACTATGGCTACACCTTC. It is translated as CASSLRGDYGYTF.

This clone showed up just once. This CDR3 is CASSQGPGQGSDTQYF. DNA of the CDR3: TGCGCCAGCAGCCAAGGTCCGGGACAGGGGTCAGATACGCAGTATTTT. The chain carries TRBV4-3 and TRBJ2-3; 10 bases line up with TRBD1. This CDR3 has 16 amino acids. Germline values: CDR1 LGHNA, CDR2 YSLEER. The V gene end was trimmed by 1 base and the J gene end by 4 bases; junction bases not matched to a gene: 5.

This clone was counted a single time. J is TRBJ2-5 and V is TRBV7-8; D unresolved. Between the trimmed V and J ends, which lost 5 bases and 5 bases, there was a span of 9 bases. The CDR3 is 12 residues long. The germline gives CDR1 SGHVS, CDR2 FQNEAQ. DNA of the CDR3: TGTGCCAGCAGCCCAGGCTTGGAGACCCAGTACTTC. Encoded protein: CASSPGLETQYF. Filled out from reference TRBV7-8 and TRBJ2-5, the complete variable domain reads GAGVSQSPRYKVAKRGQDVALRCDPISGHVSLFWYQQALGQGPEFLTYFQNEAQLDKSGLPSDRFFAERPEGSVSTLKIQRTQQEDSAVYLCASSPGLETQYFGPGTRLLVL.

This rearrangement joins TRBV19 to TRBJ1-4; TRBD1 matches 7 bases. V lost 7 bases, J lost 1 base, and 18 bases stayed unmatched. Germline V gives CDR1 LNHDA, CDR2 SQIVND (reference sequence). The length of the CDR3 is 19 residues. CDR3: CASTALRQGGVGTNEKLFF. In nucleotides, the CDR3 is TGTGCCAGTACGGCCCTAAGACAGGGAGGTGTGGGAACTAATGAAAAACTGTTTTTT.

The V and J genes are TRBV5-1 and TRBJ1-5; D is unclear. CDR3 size: 13 residues. The ends were cut back, 3 bases at V and 1 base at J, with 5 bases in the middle. Germline CDR1 SGHRS, CDR2 YFSETQ. The CDR3 here is CASSYGSNQPQHF. The CDR3 DNA reads TGCGCCAGCAGCTACGGGAGCAATCAGCCCCAGCATTTT.

J is TRBJ1-1 and V is TRBV25-1, with D perhaps matching TRBD1 (5 bases). There are 15 residues in the CDR3. Trimming stripped 8 bases from V and 0 bases from J, with 16 bases between. CDR1 is MGHDK and CDR2 is SYGVNS in the germline V gene. The CDR3 loop is CASLPGGGVNTEAFF. The CDR3 DNA follows: TGTGCCAGCTTACCCGGGGGAGGCGTGAACACTGAAGCTTTCTTT.

The genes are TRBV18 and TRBJ2-1, with D maybe TRBD1 (7 bases). V lost 8 bases and J 5 bases, leaving 25 bases between the germline ends. Germline lookup yields CDR1 KGHSH and CDR2 LQKENI. This CDR3 spans 17 amino acids. The CDR3 here is CASAFTKMGQRDNEQFF. The CDR3 DNA sequence: TGTGCCAGCGCCTTCACGAAGATGGGACAGCGGGACAATGAGCAGTTCTTC.